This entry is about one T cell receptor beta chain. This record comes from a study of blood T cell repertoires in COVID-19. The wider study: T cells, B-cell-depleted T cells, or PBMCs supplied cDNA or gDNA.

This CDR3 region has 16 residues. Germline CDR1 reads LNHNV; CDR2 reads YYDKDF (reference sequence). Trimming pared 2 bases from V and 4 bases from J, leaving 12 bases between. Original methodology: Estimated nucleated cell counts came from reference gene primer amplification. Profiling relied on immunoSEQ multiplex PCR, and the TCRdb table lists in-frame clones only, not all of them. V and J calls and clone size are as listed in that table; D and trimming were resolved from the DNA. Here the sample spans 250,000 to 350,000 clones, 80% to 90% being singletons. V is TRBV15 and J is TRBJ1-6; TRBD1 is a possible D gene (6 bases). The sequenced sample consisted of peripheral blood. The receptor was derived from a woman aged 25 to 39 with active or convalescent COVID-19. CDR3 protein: CATSRSVTGYNSPLHF. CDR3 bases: TGTGCCACCAGCAGATCAGTGACAGGTTATAATTCACCCCTCCACTTT.